The T cell receptor beta chain under discussion was sequenced for a study of CD8 T cells in Susac syndrome (dated by TCRdb to between 2019 and 2020). Concerning the study at large: Repertoire sequencing was used to test whether CD8+ T cell activation and differentiation in Susac syndrome was antigen driven. Study-wide conclusions, independent of this receptor: The TCR sequencing and HLA analysis was acknowledged to have included a relatively small number of individuals.

Peripheral blood CD8+ and CD4+ T cells from healthy donors, Susac syndrome patients and multiple sclerosis patients were profiled by high-throughput TCR beta sequencing. Multiple sclerosis controls were treatment-naive patients with stable or active relapsing-remitting disease fulfilling revised McDonald criteria. Bulk CD8+ and CD4+ T cells were purified by magnetic negative isolation, whereas CD8+ TEMRA cells were enriched by FACS. Blood was collected in EDTA tubes and processed within 24 hours, with PBMCs isolated through density gradient centrifugation. PBMCs intended for TCR sequencing were frozen in liquid nitrogen and were later thawed in a 37 degrees C water bath. Purity of sorted or isolated CD4+, CD8+ and CD8+ TEMRA cells was at least 90%. Notes on this clonotype: The target of this receptor is not known. Base qualities are not at hand, and no much larger clone is one base apart.

RNA was extracted using the RNeasy kit, and roughly 0.45 to 1 ug of the RNA was reverse transcribed with random hexamers. TCR beta CDR3 regions were amplified with the immunoSEQ multiplex PCR assay covering 54 Vbeta and 13 Jbeta segments. PCR amplification bias was corrected using a synthetic template baseline for primer optimization and computational correction. The study's own analysis went as follows. Reads were assigned to V, D and J genes according to IMGT and analyzed in immunoSEQ Analyzer, with only productive sequences retained. Clonality was computed as one minus Shannon entropy normalized by log2 of the number of productive unique sequences. For each patient and control, public and private clones were evaluated among the 100 most prevalent clones. Clones were defined as Susac-specific when absent from the healthy and MS cohorts, from about a thousand published viral clones and from other ImmuneACCESS disease sequences. Clones were called with MiXCR by TCRdb after fastp trimmed the public reads at Q25, and only in-frame beta chains were retained. Each record represents a unique CDR3 protein, reported with the most common genes and DNA among its rows. The V and J calls follow TCRdb's processing rather than the paper's. A total of 120,000 or so distinct CDR3 sequences appear in this sample, about 92% of them only once. The top ten clonotypes cover roughly 0.088% of the sample.

CDR1 and CDR2 were assigned from the germline V gene (reference sequence) as LGHDT and YNNKEL. The V and J ends are trimmed by 4 bases and 9 bases, leaving 13 bases between them. The CDR3 sequence holds 13 residues, the cysteine and phenylalanine included. Here the CDR3 DNA is all that survives: 39 bases in frame from base 1. Specimen: CD4+ T cells from PBMCs. The chain is assembled from TRBV3-1 and TRBJ2-1; the D segment could be TRBD2, given 6 matching bases. The clonotype comes from a human donor with multiple sclerosis. For the CDR3, the sequence is CASSRIRGGEQFF. Here is the DNA: TGTGCCAGCAGCCGGATCCGGGGAGGTGAGCAGTTCTTC.